The next 18 T cell receptor beta chains were all read from a single sample in a study of regulatory T cells in long-lasting Graves disease (dated by TCRdb to the early 2020s). The label giving this sample's time point can be read as: newly diagnosed GD, antithyroid drugs for less than 3 months. For both TCR sequencing and RNA sequencing, RNA was extracted from PBMCs in TRIzol. Receptor libraries were prepared by multiplex PCR. Reads for this sample came from an Illumina HiSeq 4000. To build TCR beta libraries, CDR3 regions were amplified by Arm-PCR using iRepertoire HTBI primers. TCRdb reanalyzed the raw reads on its own, using fastp at Q25 for trimming and MiXCR for clone calling, and kept in-frame beta chains. Rows with a matching CDR3 protein are joined into one entry that keeps the most common DNA and genes. Present in this sample are a few hundred thousand distinct CDR3 sequences, 10% to 15% of which were seen just once. Approximately 17% of the sample lies in the top ten.

The same specimen was also included in a second study, on T cells in Graves' hyperthyroidism and ophthalmopathy.

The material sequenced was peripheral blood mononuclear cells (PBMCs), taken at new diagnosis, from a patient treated with antithyroid drugs. The receptor source for this set is a woman aged 18-35 years with Graves disease. Donor details come from another sample of the same person, matched by shared clones.

This clonotype was seen many times. The chain uses TRBV3-1 and TRBJ2-5, with D perhaps being TRBD1 or TRBD2 (5 bases each). The germline gives CDR1 LGHDT, CDR2 YNNKEL (reference sequence). The CDR3 spans 15 residues. V was shortened by 0 bases and J by 3 bases, with 11 bases between the two germline ends. The CDR3 here is CASSQESRGEETQYF. DNA for the CDR3: TGTGCCAGCAGCCAAGAATCCCGGGGCGAAGAGACCCAGTACTTC.

This clonotype has only one observation. V is TRBV4-1 and J is TRBJ2-7; 10 bases map to TRBD1. Losses at the gene ends were 4 bases for V and 2 bases for J; bases not matched to a gene: 5. The CDR3 has 15 amino acids. Germline CDR1 MGHRA, CDR2 YSYEKL. The chain's CDR3 is CASSRGQGGTYEQYF. DNA of the CDR3: TGCGCCAGCAGCCGAGGACAGGGGGGTACCTACGAGCAGTACTTC.

This clonotype was counted at least ten times. This chain uses TRBV11-2 with TRBJ2-5; D uncertain. Per germline, CDR1 SGHAT and CDR2 FQNNGV. The V end lost 6 bases, the J end lost 2 bases, and 7 bases lay between the germline ends. This CDR3 has 12 amino acids. In DNA, the CDR3 is TGTGCCAGCAGGATGGAACAAGAGACCCAGTACTTC. Translating it yields CASRMEQETQYF.

This clonotype came up a few times. V is TRBV19 and J is TRBJ1-2; 7 bases map to TRBD1. J gave up 3 bases and V 6 bases, and 4 bases lay outside the gene matches. Looked up from germline, CDR1 is LNHDA and CDR2 is SQIVND (reference sequence). This CDR3 comprises 13 residues. This CDR3 reads CASSPGQYYGYTF. The CDR3, as DNA: TGTGCCAGTAGCCCGGGACAGTACTATGGCTACACCTTC. Using reference TRBV19 and TRBJ1-2 for the parts outside the CDR3, the full variable domain is DGGITQSPKYLFRKEGQNVTLSCEQNLNHDAMYWYRQDPGQGLRLIYYSQIVNDFQKGDIAEGYSVSREKKESFPLTVTSAQKNPTAFYLCASSPGQYYGYTFGSGTRLTVV.

This clonotype occurred many times. This chain's CDR3 is CASSSPGLAGYEQYF. The CDR3 nucleotides are TGTGCCAGCAGCTCTCCCGGACTAGCGGGTTACGAGCAGTACTTC. The V and J genes are TRBV13 and TRBJ2-7, with 11 nucleotides matching TRBD2. This CDR3 is 15 amino acids long. The ends lost 4 bases at V and 4 bases at J; junction bases unmatched: 6. Germline CDR1 PRHDT, CDR2 FYEKMQ (reference sequence).

As concerns this clonotype: A much larger clone differs from this one at a single base, so this may be a read error. The chain employs TRBV7-2 and TRBJ2-5, with TRBD2 identical over 8 bases. CDR1 is SGHTA and CDR2 is FQGNSA in the germline V gene. The length of the CDR3 is 16 residues. V lost 2 bases to trimming and J lost 2 bases; unmatched junction nucleotides: 7. The DNA of the CDR3 is TGTGCCAGCAGCTTACGGAGGTTAGCGGGACAAGAGACCCAGTACTTC. Protein: CASSLRRLAGQETQYF. The complete variable domain, with remaining parts taken from reference TRBV7-2 and TRBJ2-5, reads GAGVSQSPSNKVTEKGKDVELRCDPISGHTALYWYRQSLGQGLEFLIYFQGNSAPDKSGLPSDRFSAERTGGSVSTLTIQRTQQEDSAVYLCASSLRRLAGQETQYFGPGTRLLVL.

The table lists this clonotype with many counts. The chain combines TRBV20-1 with TRBJ2-3; 9 nucleotides line up with TRBD1. Trimming removed 6 bases from V and 2 bases from J; junction bases left unmatched: 6. This CDR3 has 14 residues. Germline assignment: CDR1 DFQATT and CDR2 SNEGSKA (reference sequence). CDR3 nucleotide sequence: TGCAGTGCCCCGGGACAGGGCCTCACAGATACGCAGTATTTT. Translation gives CSAPGQGLTDTQYF.

In the case of this clonotype: A much bigger clone sits one base away, suggesting this may be a read error. The chain recombines TRBV6-2 or TRBV6-3 with TRBJ2-3, with a weak D call TRBD2 (6 bases). The J call may be incorrect, as the DNA end agrees better with TRBJ2-1. This CDR3 region has 15 residues. Germline CDR1 MNHEY, CDR2 SVGEGT. Here the CDR3 DNA reads TGTGCCAGCAGTTACTCGCGGGACGGAGGGAATGGGCAGTTCTTC. This gives the protein CASSYSRDGGNGQFF.

This clonotype was counted at least ten times. The rearrangement joins TRBV20-1 to TRBJ2-7; 10 bases are shared with TRBD2. V was pared by 6 bases and J by 3 bases, with 8 bases of the junction left unmatched. The CDR3 is made up of 14 amino acids. Germline V gives CDR1 DFQATT, CDR2 SNEGSKA (reference sequence). As DNA, the CDR3 is TGCAGTGCACCGTATCTAGCGGGAGTCTACGAGCAGTACTTC. Translating gives CSAPYLAGVYEQYF.

Many counts were recorded for this clonotype. The chain carries TRBV24-1 and TRBJ2-3; D could derive from TRBD1 or TRBD2 (5 bases each). V lost 1 base, J lost 0 bases, and 16 bases lay in between. Germline-derived CDR1 and CDR2 are KGHDR and SFDVKD. CDR3 length equals 18 residues. CDR3 sequence (DNA): TGTGCCACCAGTGATTTTAGGGACCAAACATCTAGCACAGATACGCAGTATTTT. Its protein is CATSDFRDQTSSTDTQYF.

This clonotype appeared many times. The V and J genes are TRBV6-2 or TRBV6-3 and TRBJ1-2; possible D gene TRBD1, 5 bases. CDR1 MNHEY and CDR2 SVGEGT come from the germline V gene. V was pared by 4 bases and J by 2 bases, with 11 bases between. The CDR3 covers 14 residues. The CDR3 sequence is CASSWRDSNYGYTF. The DNA for the CDR3 is TGTGCCAGCAGTTGGCGAGACAGCAACTATGGCTACACCTTC.

This clonotype has at least ten counts. V gene TRBV20-1 combines with J gene TRBJ2-3, with 12 bases identical to TRBD2. The V segment lost 6 bases and the J segment 1 base; nucleotides outside the gene matches: 8. Germline V CDR1 and CDR2: DFQATT, SNEGSKA (reference sequence). The CDR3 sequence is 16 residues long. The CDR3 region is CSAPRLAGEGTDTQYF. The CDR3 DNA reads as TGCAGTGCCCCACGACTAGCGGGAGAGGGCACAGATACGCAGTATTTT.

About this clonotype: Since a far larger clone is one base different, this is likely a read error. The chain employs TRBV7-2 and TRBJ2-5; 7 bases are shared with TRBD1. The DNA end is a closer match to TRBJ2-1, so the J assignment may be wrong. This CDR3 is built from 16 residues. The germline V gene has CDR1 SGHTA and CDR2 FQGNSA. The CDR3: CASSFPRTGIYSEQFF. The CDR3 DNA follows: TGTGCCAGCAGCTTCCCACGGACAGGCATCTACAGTGAGCAGTTCTTC.

This clonotype was detected ten times or more. The chain has TRBV28 and TRBJ1-5, with a weak D call TRBD1 (6 bases). Trimming left V 6 bases short and J 3 bases short, with 21 bases between. In germline, CDR1 is MDHEN, CDR2 SYDVKM. The CDR3 length is 17 residues. The CDR3 DNA reads as TGTGCCAGCAGACCCACACGACGGGGGGCCCTCAATCAGCCCCAGCATTTT. Translation: CASRPTRRGALNQPQHF.

This clonotype has only a few counts. The CDR3 loop reads CASSLRAAREDTEAFF. The CDR3 nucleotides read TGTGCCAGCAGTTTACGGGCCGCGCGGGAGGACACTGAAGCTTTCTTT. This chain uses TRBV27 with TRBJ1-1; no reliable D call. Germline values: CDR1 MNHEY, CDR2 SMNVEV (reference sequence). Trimming shortened V by 2 bases and J by 3 bases, and 16 bases separated the two germline ends. The CDR3 contains 16 residues.

This rearrangement joins TRBV7-9 to TRBJ2-7, with D possibly TRBD2 on 6 matching bases. The CDR3 is 15 amino acids. Germline V gene data show CDR1 as SEHNR and CDR2 as FQNEAQ (reference sequence). Trimming cost V 5 bases and J 2 bases, with 16 bases left between them. CDR3 nucleotides: TGTGCCAGCAGCACCACACCGGGACTCCCCTACGAGCAGTACTTC. As protein: CASSTTPGLPYEQYF.

This clonotype was counted many times. The chain links TRBV12-3 or TRBV12-4 to TRBJ1-2, with 8 bases matching TRBD1. The CDR3 has 15 amino acids. V lost 5 bases and J lost 6; bases outside the gene matches: 11. CDR3 region: CASSKDRADRDGYTF. As DNA, the CDR3 is TGTGCCAGCAGTAAGGACAGGGCAGATCGGGATGGCTACACCTTC.

At least ten counts were recorded for this clonotype. The V gene is TRBV11-2, the J gene TRBJ1-2; no clear D gene. V shed 6 bases and J shed 8 bases, with 16 bases lying between them. Germline V lookup: CDR1 SGHAT, CDR2 FQNNGV. This CDR3 has 13 residues. For the CDR3, the DNA is TGTGCCAGCAGACAACCGCAGCATATGGGCTACACCTTC. Its translation: CASRQPQHMGYTF. Looking up the rest from reference TRBV11-2 and TRBJ1-2 gives the full variable domain: EAGVAQSPRYKIIEKRQSVAFWCNPISGHATLYWYQQILGQGPKLLIQFQNNGVVDDSQLPKDRFSAERLKGVDSTLKIQPAKLEDSAVYLCASRQPQHMGYTFGSGTRLTVV.